These T cell receptor beta chains were read from a single sample in a study of cytomegalovirus exposure and HLA in healthy donors. Assay used: immunoSEQ multiplex PCR; TCRdb lists only in-frame clones, some missing. Of about 85,000 clones in the sample, around four fifths were seen once. The sequencing sample was made of PBMCs. These receptors all stem from a boy aged 10-17 years in good health and CMV-seronegative. The CDR3 runs from the conserved cysteine through the conserved F or W. Each record gives: clone size, D gene, V gene, J gene, CDR3 protein, CDR3 DNA. A D gene is named only where the DNA matches it firmly. Where a row states a size, it is once, few, many or the class of an expanded clone; other rows omit it.

-,-,TRBV4-3,TRBJ1-6,CASSQGNRVNSPLHF,TGCGCCAGCAGCCAAGGAAACAGGGTAAATTCACCCCTCCACTTT
-,-,TRBV5-1,TRBJ2-1,CASRTIYRGTSSYNEQFF,TGCGCCAGCAGAACCATTTACCGTGGCACAAGCTCCTACAATGAGCAGTTCTTC
-,TRBD2,TRBV7-2,TRBJ2-3,CASTEAGGRDTDTQYF,TGTGCCAGCACCGAAGCGGGAGGGCGAGACACAGATACGCAGTATTTT
-,-,TRBV7-7,TRBJ2-7,CASSLATGDYEQYF,TGTGCTAGCAGCCTAGCTACAGGAGACTACGAGCAGTACTTC
-,-,TRBV6-6,TRBJ1-6,CASSYLSGENSPLHF,TGTGCCAGCAGTTACTTGTCGGGGGAGAATTCACCCCTCCACTTT
-,-,TRBV28,TRBJ2-7,CASSFLYEQYF,TGTGCCAGCAGTTTCCTCTACGAGCAGTACTTC
-,-,TRBV7-9,TRBJ1-5,CASSFGSNQPQHF,TGTGCCAGCAGCTTTGGCAGTAATCAGCCCCAGCATTTT
-,TRBD1,TRBV7-9,TRBJ2-7,CASSWERTGRTYEQYF,TGTGCCAGCAGCTGGGAGAGGACAGGGAGGACCTACGAGCAGTACTTC
-,-,TRBV6-5,TRBJ1-3,CASSLGVGSGNTIYF,TGTGCCAGCAGCCTAGGGGTAGGGTCTGGAAACACCATATATTTT
-,TRBD2,TRBV9,TRBJ2-1,CASSPIAGQYNEQFF,TGTGCCAGCAGTCCGATAGCGGGACAATACAATGAGCAGTTCTTC
few,-,TRBV15,TRBJ1-2,CATSRGGEGGYTF,TGTGCCACCAGCAGAGGAGGGGAGGGTGGCTACACCTTC
few,-,TRBV14,TRBJ2-1,CASSSRVTHEQFF,TGTGCCAGCAGCTCGAGGGTAACCCATGAGCAGTTCTTC
-,-,TRBV11-3,TRBJ1-1,CASSPGGAPGSNEAFF,TGTGCCAGCAGCCCAGGAGGAGCACCCGGGAGTAATGAAGCTTTCTTT
once,TRBD1,TRBV4-1,TRBJ1-2,CASSRGQAVYGYTF,TGCGCCAGCAGCCGCGGACAGGCGGTCTATGGCTACACCTTC
-,-,TRBV19,TRBJ1-5,CASSPWREWDQPQHF,TGTGCCAGTAGCCCTTGGCGGGAATGGGATCAGCCCCAGCATTTT
-,-,TRBV7-2,TRBJ1-5,CASSLDRASNQPQHF,TGTGCCAGCAGCTTAGACAGGGCAAGCAATCAGCCCCAGCATTTT
-,TRBD1,TRBV6-5,TRBJ1-2,CASSYRTGSFYGYTF,TGTGCCAGCAGTTATAGGACAGGGTCTTTTTATGGCTACACCTTC
-,-,TRBV4-3,TRBJ1-2,CASSQGGRDPAFGYTF,TGCGCCAGCAGCCAAGGAGGTCGAGACCCGGCCTTTGGCTACACCTTC
once,-,TRBV30,TRBJ1-2,CAFAAELPGGYTF,TGTGCCTTCGCAGCCGAACTACCGGGTGGCTACACCTTC
-,TRBD1,TRBV20-1,TRBJ1-6,CSAHRGTPLHF,TGCAGTGCTCACAGGGGTACACCCCTCCACTTT
-,-,TRBV4-1,TRBJ2-1,CASSQDWSSYNEQFF,TGCGCCAGCAGCCAAGACTGGAGCTCCTACAATGAGCAGTTCTTC
-,-,TRBV27,TRBJ1-1,CASSKGSGPEAFF,TGTGCCAGCAGTAAGGGGTCAGGTCCTGAAGCTTTCTTT
-,-,TRBV7-3,TRBJ2-2,CASEEGQAGTGELFF,TGTGCCAGCGAAGAGGGCCAGGCGGGCACCGGGGAGCTGTTTTTT
once,TRBD1,TRBV14,TRBJ2-7,CACSPQGRLLYEQYF,TGTGCCTGCAGCCCACAGGGGCGTTTATTGTACGAGCAGTACTTC
few,TRBD2,TRBV29-1,TRBJ2-5,CSVGPGLAGGKETQYF,TGCAGCGTGGGTCCGGGACTAGCGGGAGGAAAAGAGACCCAGTACTTC
-,TRBD1,TRBV7-8,TRBJ2-7,CASSAGDRSNEQYF,TGTGCCAGCAGCGCAGGGGACAGGTCTAACGAGCAGTACTTC
-,-,TRBV7-3,TRBJ2-2,CATRGKNTGELFF,TGTGCCACTAGAGGGAAGAACACCGGGGAGCTGTTTTTT
-,-,TRBV13,TRBJ2-5,CASSLSREAETQYF,TGTGCCAGCAGCTTATCAAGGGAGGCAGAGACCCAGTACTTC
-,TRBD2,TRBV30,TRBJ2-2,CAWALAGGNTGELFF,TGTGCCTGGGCCTTAGCGGGAGGGAACACCGGGGAGCTGTTTTTT
-,-,TRBV29-1,TRBJ2-7,CSVEVQGYEQYF,TGCAGCGTTGAAGTGCAGGGCTACGAGCAGTACTTC
-,-,TRBV7-2,TRBJ2-5,CASSLGAGQETQYF,TGTGCCAGCAGCTTAGGGGCAGGACAAGAGACCCAGTACTTC
-,-,TRBV7-9,TRBJ2-1,CASSSVPSYNEQFF,TGTGCCAGCAGCTCCGTTCCGAGTTACAATGAGCAGTTCTTC
-,-,TRBV29-1,TRBJ2-1,CSVVRQRKRNEQFF,TGCAGCGTCGTTCGCCAACGCAAACGGAATGAGCAGTTCTTC
-,-,TRBV6-1,TRBJ1-1,CASTREMNTEAFF,TGTGCCAGCACGAGGGAGATGAACACTGAAGCTTTCTTT
-,-,TRBV2,TRBJ2-5,CASRRQQETQYF,TGTGCCAGCAGGAGACAACAAGAGACCCAGTACTTC
once,-,TRBV30,TRBJ2-1,CAWSVQWGLFNEQFF,TGTGCCTGGAGTGTACAATGGGGGCTGTTCAATGAGCAGTTCTTC
-,-,TRBV14,TRBJ1-1,CASSPSAWYITEAFF,TGTGCCAGCAGCCCCTCAGCGTGGTATATTACTGAAGCTTTCTTT
-,-,TRBV2,TRBJ1-4,CASNRQAATNEKLFF,TGTGCCAGCAATAGACAGGCGGCAACTAATGAAAAACTGTTTTTT
-,-,TRBV6-5,TRBJ2-5,CASSYSGLLEETQYF,TGTGCCAGCAGTTACTCAGGACTTCTAGAGGAGACCCAGTACTTC
-,-,TRBV4-1,TRBJ2-5,CASSQTGRGTQYF,TGCGCCAGCAGCCAAACAGGGAGGGGGACCCAGTACTTC
-,TRBD2,TRBV9,TRBJ2-3,CASTSGTSGSERDTQYF,TGTGCCAGCACCTCCGGGACTAGCGGATCCGAAAGAGATACGCAGTATTTT
-,-,TRBV7-8,TRBJ2-5,CASSLQGGQYF,TGTGCCAGCAGCTTACAGGGAGGCCAGTACTTC
-,-,TRBV28,TRBJ2-1,CASYSPSSYNEQFF,TGTGCCAGCTATAGTCCGAGCTCCTACAATGAGCAGTTCTTC
-,-,TRBV7-9,TRBJ2-1,CASTYRRHYNEQFF,TGTGCCAGCACCTACCGGCGGCACTACAATGAGCAGTTCTTC
-,TRBD1,TRBV27,TRBJ2-5,CASRTGQGNQETQYF,TGTGCCAGCAGGACCGGACAGGGGAACCAAGAGACCCAGTACTTC